This T cell receptor (beta chain) was observed in a study of T cells in Graves' hyperthyroidism and ophthalmopathy. Researchers amplified the TCR beta CDR3 regions from RNA transcripts. HTBI primers were employed in a first-round RT-PCR of the TCR CDR3. TCRdb re-derived calls from the multiplex PCR reads in MiXCR, one entry per CDR3 protein. The repertoire holds more than 500,000 distinct CDR3 sequences, with roughly 14% as singletons. Trimming removed 4 bases at V and 0 bases at J, with 12 bases between. Per germline, CDR1 SGHAT and CDR2 FQDESV (reference sequence). This CDR3 comprises 16 residues. Study results and limitations: Among clonotypes expanded in thyroid above 0.001, most were also found in blood.

This clonotype was detected many times. The antigen remains undetermined. Source material: blood. The receptor was isolated from a woman aged 40 to 50 with Graves' ophthalmopathy. The chain links TRBV11-1 to TRBJ2-2, with D tentatively TRBD1 or TRBD2 (5 bases each). The CDR3 is CASSYLGTTNTGELFF. The DNA for the CDR3 is TGTGCCAGCAGCTACCTCGGGACCACGAACACCGGGGAGCTGTTTTTT.